This entry is about one T cell receptor (beta chain). Its antigen is unknown. Naive-designated CD8 cells lacked CD45RO, were positively enriched for CCR7, and omitted terminally differentiated effector memory CD45RA+ cells. The data were obtained in a study of shared clonotypes between healthy human individuals. Study results and caveats: Between a few donors, naive CD4 clonotypes were shared at a level of about 5%.

Germline CDR1 MNHNS, CDR2 SASEGT. V was shortened by 4 bases and J by 0 bases, with 10 bases between the two germline ends. The CDR3 runs 15 residues. The deep-level immunoSEQ assay was used. Per sorted-subset replicate PCR, input was 200 to 250 ng DNA, representing about 30,000 T cell genomes. Only in-frame clones appear in the TCRdb table, and some are missing; sequencing was by immunoSEQ multiplex PCR. This sample has around 600,000 clones; roughly 98% occur once, and the top ten carry roughly 0.29%. The clonotype was recovered from a man younger than 40 in good health. Sequencing used naive CD8+ T cells sorted from blood. The chain carries TRBV6-1 and TRBJ1-3, with D perhaps matching TRBD1 (6 bases). Here the CDR3 DNA reads TGTGCCAGCAGTGTAGGGGGGAACTCTGGAAACACCATATATTTT. Protein: CASSVGGNSGNTIYF.